The T cell receptor (beta chain) under discussion was sequenced for a study of blood T cell repertoires in COVID-19. TCRdb's table, derived via immunoSEQ multiplex PCR, lists solely in-frame clones and lacks some. This repertoire shows 150,000 or so clones, around 82% found once; its top ten account for 0.63%. Recruited during active infection, patients (from Seattle) were subsequently followed longitudinally. V was cut by 7 bases and J by 4 bases, with 10 bases left in between. The CDR3 covers 12 residues. Germline CDR1 LGHDT, CDR2 YNNKEL (reference sequence). Sample: peripheral blood. The rearrangement links TRBV3-1 (or the pseudogene TRBV3-2) to TRBJ2-5; D uncertain. The sequence came from a man in his fifties or sixties with COVID-19, enrolled during active disease. The CDR3 DNA is TGTGCCAGCACCAGTTATGGAGAGACCCAGTACTTC. Translated, it gives CASTSYGETQYF.